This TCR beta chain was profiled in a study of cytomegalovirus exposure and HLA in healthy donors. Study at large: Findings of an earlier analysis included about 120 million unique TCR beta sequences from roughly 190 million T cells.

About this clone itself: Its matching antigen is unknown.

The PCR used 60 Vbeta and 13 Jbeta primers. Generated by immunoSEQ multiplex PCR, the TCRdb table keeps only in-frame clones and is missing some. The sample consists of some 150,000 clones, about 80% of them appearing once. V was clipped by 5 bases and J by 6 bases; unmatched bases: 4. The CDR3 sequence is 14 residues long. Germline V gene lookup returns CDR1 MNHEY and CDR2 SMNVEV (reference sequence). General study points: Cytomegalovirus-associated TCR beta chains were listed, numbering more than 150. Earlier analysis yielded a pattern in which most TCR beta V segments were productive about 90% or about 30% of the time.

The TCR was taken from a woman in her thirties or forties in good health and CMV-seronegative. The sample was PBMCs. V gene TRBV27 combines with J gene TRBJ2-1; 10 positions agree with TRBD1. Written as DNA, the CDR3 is TGTGCCAGCAGTGAGGACAGGGGGTTCAATGAGCAGTTCTTC. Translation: CASSEDRGFNEQFF.